The present TCR beta chain was sequenced within a study of regulatory T cells in long-lasting Graves disease. According to the study, TCR beta libraries were built with iRepertoire HTBI primers and CDR3-region Arm-PCR. Using its own MiXCR run on the multiplex PCR reads, TCRdb lists one record per CDR3 protein. In the table there are 350,000 to 500,000 distinct CDR3 sequences, 14% of which are singletons. Time point in this sample: newly diagnosed GD, antithyroid drugs for less than 3 months. Isolated PBMC RNA provided the starting material for the TCR library. These same records also appear under a second study, on T cells in Graves' hyperthyroidism and ophthalmopathy. That source reports: Uncontrolled infection, other autoimmune disease, pregnancy or lactation excluded patients.

The receptor was derived from a woman between 50 and 59 years old with Graves disease. Sequencing was performed on peripheral blood mononuclear cells (PBMCs), taken at new diagnosis, from a patient treated with antithyroid drugs.

CDR3 nucleotides: TGTGCCAGCAGCGATCACTCAGGAGCCCAAGAGACCCAGTACTTC. This gives the protein CASSDHSGAQETQYF. V is TRBV7-9 and J is TRBJ2-5; unclear D gene. This CDR3 contains 15 residues. Germline CDR1 reads SEHNR; CDR2 reads FQNEAQ (reference sequence). V was shortened by 5 bases and J by 1 base, with 14 bases between the two germline ends.